This TCR beta chain was sequenced during a study of control samples from healthy donors and cancer patients. This clone was seen only once. Only in-frame clones appear in the TCRdb table, and some are missing; sequencing was by immunoSEQ multiplex PCR. Of 120,000 to 150,000 clones listed, approximately 86% are singletons. The trim removed 4 bases at V and 3 bases at J, leaving 10 bases unmatched. CDR1 and CDR2 (germline): SGHRS, YFSETQ. The CDR3 consists of 17 residues. Sequenced sample: blood. The receptor was isolated from a woman aged 25 to 39 in good health. V gene TRBV5-1 combines with J gene TRBJ2-7, with TRBD2 matching 13 bases. In DNA, the CDR3 is TGCGCCAGCAGCGAATCCGGGACTAGCGGGGCTTACTACGAGCAGTACTTC. It codes for CASSESGTSGAYYEQYF.